The sequence of this T cell receptor (beta chain) was determined in a study of cytomegalovirus exposure and HLA in healthy donors. Background on the study: Among the roughly 400 genotyped donors, 70% to 85% were placed in the Caucasian-associated ancestry cluster. Findings of the study overall: Presence/absence results assume similar sequencing depth per donor, which may not hold.

In the case of this clone: Its antigen remains unidentified.

The CDR3 has 15 residues. CDR1 MNHEY and CDR2 SVGAGI come from the germline V gene. J lost 7 bases, V lost 6 bases, and 14 bases had no gene match. With 60 Vbeta and 13 Jbeta primers, the PCR was carried out. Methods used by the authors: Among the unique TCR beta chains that a later analysis counted, about 84 million in all, 10 million to 14 million were shared. TCRdb's table, derived via immunoSEQ multiplex PCR, lists solely in-frame clones and lacks some. V and J calls and clone size follow that table, whereas D and trimming were derived from the DNA. The sample lists approximately 170,000 clones, 82% occurring once.

The rearrangement links TRBV6-5 to TRBJ2-7, with 8 bases fitting TRBD1. Material for sequencing was PBMCs. The TCR sequence derives from a male donor in good health and CMV-seronegative. The CDR3 here is CASSSGTGLFLEQYF. CDR3 bases: TGTGCCAGCAGCTCCGGGACAGGTCTGTTTTTGGAGCAGTACTTC.